This TCR beta chain came from a study of blood T cell repertoires in COVID-19. This table comes from immunoSEQ multiplex PCR, and its TCRdb copy is limited to in-frame clones, with some not included. This table holds 100,000 or so clones, around 79% found once. The length of the CDR3 is 15 residues. V gave up 0 bases and J gave up 1 base, with 9 bases separating them. Germline V lookup: CDR1 MNHNS, CDR2 SASEGT. This receptor was identified in a man in his 70s with active or convalescent COVID-19. The V call is TRBV6-1, the J call TRBJ1-1; no reliable D call. Material: peripheral blood. CDR3 amino acids: CASSEARRRNTEAFF. The CDR3 DNA is TGTGCCAGCAGTGAAGCGCGGCGGAGGAACACTGAAGCTTTCTTT.